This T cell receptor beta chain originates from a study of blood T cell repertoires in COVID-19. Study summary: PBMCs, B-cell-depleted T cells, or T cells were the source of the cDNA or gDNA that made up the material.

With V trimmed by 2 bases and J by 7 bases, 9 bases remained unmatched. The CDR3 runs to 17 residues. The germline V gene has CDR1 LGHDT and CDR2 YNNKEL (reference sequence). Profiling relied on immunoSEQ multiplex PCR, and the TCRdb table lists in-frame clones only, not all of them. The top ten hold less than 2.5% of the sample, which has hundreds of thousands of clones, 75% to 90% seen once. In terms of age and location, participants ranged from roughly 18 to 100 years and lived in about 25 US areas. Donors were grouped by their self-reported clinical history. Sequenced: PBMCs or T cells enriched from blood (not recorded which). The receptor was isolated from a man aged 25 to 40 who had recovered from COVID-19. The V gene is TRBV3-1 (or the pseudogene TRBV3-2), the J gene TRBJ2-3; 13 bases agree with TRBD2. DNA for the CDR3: TGTGCCAGCAGCCAAAGGGGAGGACTAGCGGGGGTAAATACGCAGTATTTT. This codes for CASSQRGGLAGVNTQYF.